This record concerns one TCR beta chain sequence. Measured with immunoSEQ multiplex PCR; TCRdb has only the in-frame clones, and not every one. There are 65,000 to 80,000 clones in the sample; about four fifths occur only once, and about 0.51% lies in the top ten. V lost 2 bases, J lost 8 bases, and 9 bases lay in between. The germline CDR1 and CDR2 sequences are MNHNY and SVGAGI (reference sequence). CDR3 length: 13 residues. The data derive from a study of OX40 agonist ivuxolimab in advanced cancers. Patients with autoimmune history or systemic immunosuppression were excluded. Baseline, cycle 4 day 1, and cycle 7 day 1 were the blood sampling points.

The TCR sequence derives from an adult with an advanced solid tumor such as melanoma, head and neck, liver or kidney cancer. The sample here was CD4+ or CD8+ T cells sorted from blood, taken in a trial of the OX40 agonist ivuxolimab. This chain links TRBV6-6 with TRBJ1-4; TRBD1 might be the D (5 bases). The CDR3 coding sequence is TGTGCCAGCAGTTACGAGGGGAGGGAAAAACTGTTTTTT. Residues: CASSYEGREKLFF.